The T cell receptor beta chain described here comes from a study of blood T cell repertoires in COVID-19. On the study more broadly: COVID-19 samples collected from the United States, Italy and Spain covered acute and convalescent phases. PBMCs, B-cell-depleted T cells, or T cells were the source of the cDNA or gDNA that made up the material.

As originally analysed: Reference gene primer amplification yielded estimated nucleated cell counts. TCRdb's table, derived via immunoSEQ multiplex PCR, lists solely in-frame clones and lacks some. V, J and clone size are taken as reported in that table, and D and trimming were inferred from the DNA itself. Of about 400,000 clones in the sample, approximately 85% were seen once. The V gene's germline CDR1 is SNHLY and CDR2 FYNNEI. The V end lost 9 bases, the J end lost 4 bases, and 15 bases lay between the germline ends. The CDR3 extends over 13 amino acids. The material sequenced was PBMCs or T cells enriched from blood (not recorded which). The sequence came from a middle-aged woman with acute COVID-19. The gene calls are TRBV2 and TRBJ1-2; possible D gene TRBD1, 6 bases. The CDR3 region is CARETGNTYGYTF. CDR3 sequence (DNA): TGTGCCAGGGAAACAGGGAATACCTATGGCTACACCTTC.